This TCR beta chain stems from a study of beta chain features in type 1 diabetes (dated by TCRdb to about 2018). About the study as a whole: No differences in mean age, gender distribution, total cell number or subset yield were found between patients and healthy donors. A total of 90 million to 130 million sorted cells were examined across all samples, and a strong correlation was observed between cell number per subset and RNA yield. Regulatory and stem cell-like memory subsets were isolated from only 8 patients and about eight healthy donors, whereas naive and central memory subsets came from all 30 or so donors. In the study, recently diagnosed type 1 diabetes patients and matched healthy donors were compared on the TCRB repertoires of their sorted circulating CD4+ T cell subsets.

The entire isolated RNA was reverse transcribed using the High Capacity cDNA Reverse Transcription Kit, and thus expressed TCRB transcripts were sequenced. Deep immunoSEQ sequencing was performed on naive, central memory and regulatory T cell samples, with an average of about 3.6 million total reads per sample. Sorted cells were lysed in RLT buffer and RNA was extracted with DNase-treated RNeasy Micro or Mini kits, depending on cell number. Each cell subset was processed separately to prevent cross-contamination, with patient and healthy donor samples processed together. Using the immunoSEQ multiplex PCR, TCRB sequences were amplified from cDNA into 87-bp fragments spanning the CDR3 region. Sequencing of the amplicons was performed on the Illumina HiSeq platform. Concerning the study's data processing: PCR bias was corrected computationally using synthetic template baselines, and reads within Hamming distance 2 were collapsed, with unmergeable singletons discarded. Reads were aligned against IMGT to assign V, D and J genes, CDR3 length and insertions or deletions at six rearrangement sites. Within each subset, clonotype counts were normalized to sorted cell number, after which true diversity and Gini coefficients were computed with the tcR R package. Repertoire sharing was quantified using the overlap coefficient calculated on TCRB nucleotide sequences. As stored in TCRdb, this immuneACCESS dataset retains in-frame rearrangements with V and J assigned. A fraction of the clones does not appear; measured against another copy, unresolved V genes explain less than half of the discrepancy, and the remainder lacks a known reason. V, J and clone size are taken as reported in that table, and D and trimming were inferred from the DNA itself. This sample lists more than 150,000 clones; 9% were detected once. The ten largest clones represent about 0.65% of the sample.

The CDR3 measures 12 amino acids from cysteine to phenylalanine. Solely the CDR3 DNA is kept, with 36 bases framed from the first base. The CDR1 and CDR2 encoded by the germline V gene are SGHDT and YYEEEE. The germline ends are 7 bases apart after V is trimmed by 4 bases and J by 5 bases. From each donor, a single peripheral blood sample of approximately 120 mL on average was drawn into heparinised tubes. Using a panel that included CD45RO, CCR7, CD25, CD127, CD95 and CD27, naive, central memory, regulatory and stem cell-like memory CD4+ T cells were sorted on a BD FACSAria II. A purity above 95% was achieved for all sorted populations. PBMCs were isolated immediately by Lymphoprep density gradient centrifugation and stained directly without culture. So that batch effects would be minimized, each experiment stained and sorted samples in pairs, pairing one healthy donor with one patient. Concerning this clone itself: Its antigen is not yet known. Base-call qualities are not available, and no considerably larger clone is one nucleotide away.

Findings and caveats that apply to the study as a whole: Shorter templates might be favored by PCR, yet because patient and control samples were amplified and corrected together, any such skew would affect both groups equally. Because cDNA was sequenced instead of genomic DNA, activated cells with high expression could be over-represented, although the groups did not differ in activation or CD3 levels. Because the HLA sub-analyses included only small numbers of individuals, any influence of HLA type on TCRB rearrangement was left unresolved. In all four CD4+ subsets, TCRB CDR3 length was moderately but significantly shorter in type 1 diabetes patients. At VDJ recombination sites, patients with type 1 diabetes made fewer insertions and deleted more nucleotides, a pattern implying thymic rearrangement abnormalities. Naive, central memory and regulatory TCRB repertoires appeared more similar among patients than among healthy donors.

Sequencing was performed on central memory CD4+ T cells from blood. This receptor was identified in a woman under 40 with type 1 diabetes. The chain is assembled from TRBV5-6 and TRBJ1-5, with TRBD1 tentatively as D gene (5 bases match). The CDR3 protein is CASSVRDQPQHF. DNA sequence: TGTGCCAGCAGCGTCAGGGATCAGCCCCAGCATTTT.